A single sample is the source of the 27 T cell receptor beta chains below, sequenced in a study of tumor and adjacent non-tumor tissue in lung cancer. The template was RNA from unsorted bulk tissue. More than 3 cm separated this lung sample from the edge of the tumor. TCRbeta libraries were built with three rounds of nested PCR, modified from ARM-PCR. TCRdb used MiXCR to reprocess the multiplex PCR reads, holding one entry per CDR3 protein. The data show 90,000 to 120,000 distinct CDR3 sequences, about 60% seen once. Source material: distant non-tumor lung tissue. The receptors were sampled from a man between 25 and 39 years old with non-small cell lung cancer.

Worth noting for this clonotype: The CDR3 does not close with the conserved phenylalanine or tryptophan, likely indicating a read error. The CDR3 nucleotides read TGCGCCAGTAGCCAACTAGCGAGGGACATTCAGTACTCC. This translates into CASSQLARDIQYS. The gene calls are TRBV4-1 and TRBJ2-4; 7 positions agree with TRBD2. The CDR3 runs to 13 residues. Germline V lookup: CDR1 MGHRA, CDR2 YSYEKL.

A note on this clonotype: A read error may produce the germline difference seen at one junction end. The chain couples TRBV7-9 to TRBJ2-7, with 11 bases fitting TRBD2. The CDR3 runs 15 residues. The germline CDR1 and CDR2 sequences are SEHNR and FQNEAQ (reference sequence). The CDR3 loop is CGSSRGLAEPYEQYF. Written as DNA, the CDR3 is TGTGGCAGCAGCCGGGGACTAGCGGAACCCTACGAGCAGTACTTC.

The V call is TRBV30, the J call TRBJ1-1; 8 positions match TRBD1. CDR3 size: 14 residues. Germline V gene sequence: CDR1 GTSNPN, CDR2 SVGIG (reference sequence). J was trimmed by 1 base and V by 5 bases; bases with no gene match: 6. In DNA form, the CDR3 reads TGTGCCTGGGTTCTCGGACAGGGGAACACTGAAGCTTTCTTT. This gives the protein CAWVLGQGNTEAFF.

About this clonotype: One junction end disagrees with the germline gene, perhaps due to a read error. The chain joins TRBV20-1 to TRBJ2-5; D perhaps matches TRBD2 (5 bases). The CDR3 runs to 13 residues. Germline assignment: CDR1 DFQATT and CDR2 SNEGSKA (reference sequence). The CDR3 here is CSAREGGQETKYF. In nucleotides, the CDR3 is TGCAGTGCCAGAGAGGGCGGGCAAGAGACCAAGTACTTC.

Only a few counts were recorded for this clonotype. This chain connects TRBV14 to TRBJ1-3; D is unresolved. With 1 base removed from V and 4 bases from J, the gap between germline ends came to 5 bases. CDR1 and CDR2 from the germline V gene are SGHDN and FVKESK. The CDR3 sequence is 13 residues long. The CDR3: CASSQALGNTIYF. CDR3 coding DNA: TGTGCCAGCAGCCAAGCATTGGGAAACACCATATATTTT.

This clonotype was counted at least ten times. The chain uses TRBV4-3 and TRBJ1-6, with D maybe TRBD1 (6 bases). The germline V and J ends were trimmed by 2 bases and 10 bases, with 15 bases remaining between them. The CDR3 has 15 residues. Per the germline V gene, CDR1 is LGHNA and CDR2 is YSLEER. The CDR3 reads CASSQRYRDGSPLHF. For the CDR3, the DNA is TGCGCCAGCAGCCAACGGTACAGGGATGGATCACCCCTCCACTTT.

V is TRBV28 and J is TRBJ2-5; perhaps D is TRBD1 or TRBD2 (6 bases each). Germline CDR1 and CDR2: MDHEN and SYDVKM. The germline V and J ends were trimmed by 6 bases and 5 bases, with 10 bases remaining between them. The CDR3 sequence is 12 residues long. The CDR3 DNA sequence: TGTGCCAGCAGCGAAGGGGGGGAGACCCAGTACTTC. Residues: CASSEGGETQYF.

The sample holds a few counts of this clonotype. DNA for the CDR3: TGTGCCAGCTCACCCCAGGGGAACTACTATGGCTACACCTTC. Amino acids: CASSPQGNYYGYTF. This chain joins TRBV18 and TRBJ1-2, with D tentatively TRBD1 (6 bases). V lost 3 bases and J 3 bases, leaving 11 bases between the germline ends. The CDR3 totals 14 residues. Germline V gives CDR1 KGHSH, CDR2 LQKENI.

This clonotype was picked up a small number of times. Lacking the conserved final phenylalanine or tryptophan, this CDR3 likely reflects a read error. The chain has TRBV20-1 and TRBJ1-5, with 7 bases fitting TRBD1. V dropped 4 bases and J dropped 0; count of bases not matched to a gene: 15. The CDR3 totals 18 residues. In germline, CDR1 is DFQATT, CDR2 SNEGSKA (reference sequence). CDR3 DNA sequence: TGCAGTGCTATCGCTCCGGGACAGCAATTTAATAGCAATCAGCCCCAGCATTCT. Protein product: CSAIAPGQQFNSNQPQHS.

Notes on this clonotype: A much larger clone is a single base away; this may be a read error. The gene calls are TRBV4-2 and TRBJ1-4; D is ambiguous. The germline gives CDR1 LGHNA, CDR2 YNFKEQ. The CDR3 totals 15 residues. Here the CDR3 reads CARSQDVKPREKLFF. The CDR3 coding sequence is TGTGCCAGGAGCCAAGATGTAAAGCCGCGCGAAAAACTGTTTTTT.

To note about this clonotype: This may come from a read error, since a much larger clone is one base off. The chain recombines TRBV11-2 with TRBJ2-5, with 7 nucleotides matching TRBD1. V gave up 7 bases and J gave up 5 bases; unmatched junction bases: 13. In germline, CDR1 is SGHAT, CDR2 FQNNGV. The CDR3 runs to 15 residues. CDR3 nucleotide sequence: TGTGCCAGCATCTACTCAACAGGGGTGGGGGAGACCCAGTACTTC. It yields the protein CASIYSTGVGETQYF. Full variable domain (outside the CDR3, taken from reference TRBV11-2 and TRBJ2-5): EAGVAQSPRYKIIEKRQSVAFWCNPISGHATLYWYQQILGQGPKLLIQFQNNGVVDDSQLPKDRFSAERLKGVDSTLKIQPAKLEDSAVYLCASIYSTGVGETQYFGPGTRLLVL.

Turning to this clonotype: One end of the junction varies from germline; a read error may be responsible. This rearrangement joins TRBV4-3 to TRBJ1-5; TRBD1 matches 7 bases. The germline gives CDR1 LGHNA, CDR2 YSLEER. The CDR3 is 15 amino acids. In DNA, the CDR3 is TGCACCAGCAGCCCGCGGAAGGGGGCAGGTCAGCCCCAGCACTTT. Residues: CTSSPRKGAGQPQHF.

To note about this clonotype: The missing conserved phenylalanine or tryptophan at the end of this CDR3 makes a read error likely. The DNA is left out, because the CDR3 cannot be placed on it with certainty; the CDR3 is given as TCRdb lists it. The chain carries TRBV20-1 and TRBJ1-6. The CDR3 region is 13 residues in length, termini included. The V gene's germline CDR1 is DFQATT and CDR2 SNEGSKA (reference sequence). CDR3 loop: CSATPRAYSPLHL.

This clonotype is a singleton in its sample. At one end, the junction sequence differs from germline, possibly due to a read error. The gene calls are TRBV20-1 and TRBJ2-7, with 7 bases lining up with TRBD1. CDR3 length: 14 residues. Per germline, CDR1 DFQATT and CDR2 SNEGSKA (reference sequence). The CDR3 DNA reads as TGCAGTGCTAGAGCTTCCGGACAGGTCCACGAGCACTACTTC. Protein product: CSARASGQVHEHYF.

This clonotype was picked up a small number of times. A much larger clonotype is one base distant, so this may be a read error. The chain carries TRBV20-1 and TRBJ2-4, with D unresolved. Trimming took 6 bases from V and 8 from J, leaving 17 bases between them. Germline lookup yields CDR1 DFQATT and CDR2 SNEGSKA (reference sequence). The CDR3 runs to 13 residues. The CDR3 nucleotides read TGCAGTGCCCCCGGGCCCATCGGAGACATTCAGTACTTC. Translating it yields CSAPGPIGDIQYF.

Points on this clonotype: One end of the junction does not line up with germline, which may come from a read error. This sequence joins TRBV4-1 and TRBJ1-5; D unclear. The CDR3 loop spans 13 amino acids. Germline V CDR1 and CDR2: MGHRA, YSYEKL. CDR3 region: CASSVRPVEPQHF. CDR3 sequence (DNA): TGCGCCAGCAGCGTTAGACCGGTAGAGCCCCAGCACTTT.

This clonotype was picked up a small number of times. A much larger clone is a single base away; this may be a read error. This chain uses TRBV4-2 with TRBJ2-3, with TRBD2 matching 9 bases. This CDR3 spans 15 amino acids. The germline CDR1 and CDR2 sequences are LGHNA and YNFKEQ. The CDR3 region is CASSQERGGTDTRYF. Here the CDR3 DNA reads TGTGCCAGCAGCCAAGAGCGGGGGGGCACAGATACGCGGTATTTT.

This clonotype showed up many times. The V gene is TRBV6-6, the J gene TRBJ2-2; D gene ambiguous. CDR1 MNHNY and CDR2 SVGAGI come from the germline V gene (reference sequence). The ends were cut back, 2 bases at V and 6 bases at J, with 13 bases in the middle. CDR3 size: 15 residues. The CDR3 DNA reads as TGTGCCAGCAGTTACGAAAACAAACGGGCCGGGGAGCTGTTTTTT. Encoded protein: CASSYENKRAGELFF.

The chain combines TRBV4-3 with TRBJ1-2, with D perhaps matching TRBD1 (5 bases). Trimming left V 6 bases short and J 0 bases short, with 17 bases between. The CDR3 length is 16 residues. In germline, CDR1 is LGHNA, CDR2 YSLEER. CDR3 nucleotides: TGCGCCAGCAGACGAGATCCAGGGTGGGCTAACTATGGCTACACCTTC. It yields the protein CASRRDPGWANYGYTF.

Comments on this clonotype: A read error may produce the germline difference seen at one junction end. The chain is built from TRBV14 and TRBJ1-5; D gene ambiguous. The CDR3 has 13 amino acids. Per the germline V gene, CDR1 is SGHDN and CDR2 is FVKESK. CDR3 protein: CASWGRHNQPQLF. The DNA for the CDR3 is TGTGCCAGCTGGGGTAGACACAATCAGCCCCAGCTTTTT.

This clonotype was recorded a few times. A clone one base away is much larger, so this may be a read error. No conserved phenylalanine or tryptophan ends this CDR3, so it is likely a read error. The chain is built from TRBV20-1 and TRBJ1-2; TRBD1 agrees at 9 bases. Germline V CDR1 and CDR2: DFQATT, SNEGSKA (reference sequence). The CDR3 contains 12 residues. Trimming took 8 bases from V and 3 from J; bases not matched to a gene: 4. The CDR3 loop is CSTGQGYYGYTL. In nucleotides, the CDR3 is TGCAGTACGGGACAGGGATACTATGGCTACACCTTA.

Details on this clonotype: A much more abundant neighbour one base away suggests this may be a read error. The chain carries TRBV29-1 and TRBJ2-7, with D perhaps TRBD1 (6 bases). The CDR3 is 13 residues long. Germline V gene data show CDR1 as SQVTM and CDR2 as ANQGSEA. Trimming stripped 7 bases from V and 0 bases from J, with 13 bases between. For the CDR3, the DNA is TGCAGCGCTGTGACAGGAGGCTCCTACGAGCAGTACTTC. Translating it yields CSAVTGGSYEQYF.

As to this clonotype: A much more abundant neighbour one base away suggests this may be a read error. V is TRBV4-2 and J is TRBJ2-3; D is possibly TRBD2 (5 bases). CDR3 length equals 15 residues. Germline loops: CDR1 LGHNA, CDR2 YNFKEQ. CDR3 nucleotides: TGTGCCTGCAGCCAGGCTAGCAGAGGCACAGATACGCAGTATTTT. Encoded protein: CACSQASRGTDTQYF.

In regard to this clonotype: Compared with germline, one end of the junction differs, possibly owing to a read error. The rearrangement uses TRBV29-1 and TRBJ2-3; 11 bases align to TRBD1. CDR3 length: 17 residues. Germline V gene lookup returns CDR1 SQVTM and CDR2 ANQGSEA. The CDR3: CGVGSTGQGASTDTQYF. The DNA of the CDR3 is TGCGGCGTCGGTTCTACCGGACAGGGGGCTAGCACAGATACGCAGTATTTT.

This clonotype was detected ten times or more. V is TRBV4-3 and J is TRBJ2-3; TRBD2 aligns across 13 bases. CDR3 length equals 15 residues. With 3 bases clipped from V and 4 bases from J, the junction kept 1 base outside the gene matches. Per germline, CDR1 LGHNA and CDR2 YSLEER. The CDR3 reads CASSQGLAGPDTQYF. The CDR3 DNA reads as TGCGCCAGCAGCCAGGGACTAGCGGGGCCAGATACGCAGTATTTT.

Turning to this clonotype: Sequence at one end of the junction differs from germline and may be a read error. The CDR3: CASTSRAGNNEQLF. CDR3 nucleotide sequence: TGTGCCAGTACCTCCAGAGCGGGTAATAATGAGCAGTTATTT. The chain uses TRBV11-2 and TRBJ2-1; D might be TRBD2 (6 bases). Germline V CDR1 and CDR2: SGHAT, FQNNGV. The length of the CDR3 is 14 residues.

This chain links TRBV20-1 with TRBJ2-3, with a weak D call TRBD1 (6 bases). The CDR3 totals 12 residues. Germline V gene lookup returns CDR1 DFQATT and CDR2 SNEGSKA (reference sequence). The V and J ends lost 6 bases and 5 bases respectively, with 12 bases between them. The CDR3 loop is CSAGWGQDTQYF. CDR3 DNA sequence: TGCAGTGCGGGATGGGGGCAAGATACGCAGTATTTT.